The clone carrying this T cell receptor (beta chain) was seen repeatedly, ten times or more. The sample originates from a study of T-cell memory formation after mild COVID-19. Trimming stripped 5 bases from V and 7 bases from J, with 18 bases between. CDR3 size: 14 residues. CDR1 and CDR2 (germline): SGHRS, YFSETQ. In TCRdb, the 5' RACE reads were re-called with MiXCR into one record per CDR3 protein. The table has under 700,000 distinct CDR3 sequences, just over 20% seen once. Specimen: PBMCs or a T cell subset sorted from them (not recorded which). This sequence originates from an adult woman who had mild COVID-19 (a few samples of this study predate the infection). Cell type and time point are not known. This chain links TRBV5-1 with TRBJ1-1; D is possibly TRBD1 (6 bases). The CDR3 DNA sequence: TGCGCCAGCAGGAGCGGCGGGGGCAGGAGTGAAGCTTTCTTT. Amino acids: CASRSGGGRSEAFF.